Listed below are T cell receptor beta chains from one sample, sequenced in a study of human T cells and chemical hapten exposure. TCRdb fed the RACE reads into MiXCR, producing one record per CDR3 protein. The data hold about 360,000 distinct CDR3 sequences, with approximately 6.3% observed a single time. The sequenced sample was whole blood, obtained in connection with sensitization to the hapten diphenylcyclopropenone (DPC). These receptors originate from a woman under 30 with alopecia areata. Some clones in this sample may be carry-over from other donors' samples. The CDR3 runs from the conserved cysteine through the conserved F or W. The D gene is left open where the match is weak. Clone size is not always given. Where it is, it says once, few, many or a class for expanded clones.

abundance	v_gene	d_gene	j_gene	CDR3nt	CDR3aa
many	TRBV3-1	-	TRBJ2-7	TGTGCCAGCAGCCATCGCGCGGGCGAGCAGTACTTC	CASSHRAGEQYF
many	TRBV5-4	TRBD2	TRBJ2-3	TGTGCCAGCAGCGCACGACTAGCGGTGAGCACAGATACGCAGTATTTT	CASSARLAVSTDTQYF
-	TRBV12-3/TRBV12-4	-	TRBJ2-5	TGTGCCAGCAGTTATGGGGGCCCCCAAGAGACCCAGTACTTC	CASSYGGPQETQYF
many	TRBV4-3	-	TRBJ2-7	TGCGCCAGCAGCCAAGATTGGGCCTACGAGCAGTACTTC	CASSQDWAYEQYF
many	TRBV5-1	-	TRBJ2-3	TGCGCCAGCAAAGCTTCAGATACGCAGTATTTT	CASKASDTQYF
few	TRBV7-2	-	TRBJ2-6	TGTGCCAGCAGCTTAGAGCCTGGGGCCAACGTCCTGACTTTC	CASSLEPGANVLTF
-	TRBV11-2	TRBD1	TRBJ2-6	TGTGCCAGCAGCTCCTACAGGGGGCGATTCTCCTCTGGGGCCAACGTCCTGACTTTC	CASSSYRGRFSSGANVLTF
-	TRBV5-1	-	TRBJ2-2	TGCGCCAGCAGCCCCACAGCTTCGAACACCGGGGAGCTGTTTTTT	CASSPTASNTGELFF
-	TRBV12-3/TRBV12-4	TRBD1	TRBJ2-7	TGTGCCAGCAGTTTTATGAGACAGGGTGACGAGCAGTACTTC	CASSFMRQGDEQYF
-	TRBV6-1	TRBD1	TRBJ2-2	TGTGCCAGCAGTCGGACAGGGTCCACCGGGGAGCTGTTTTTT	CASSRTGSTGELFF
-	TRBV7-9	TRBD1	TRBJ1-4	TGTGCCAGCAGCTTCGGACAGGGGAGTGAAAAACTGTTTTTT	CASSFGQGSEKLFF
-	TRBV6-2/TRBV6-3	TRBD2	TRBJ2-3	TGTGCCAGCAGTTTCGAGCGGGGGAATACGCAGTATTTT	CASSFERGNTQYF
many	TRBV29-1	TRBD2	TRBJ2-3	TGCACCTCCGCGGGGGGACTCACAGATACGCAGTATTTT	CTSAGGLTDTQYF
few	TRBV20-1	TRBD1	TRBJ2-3	TGCAGTCCTATAGGGACAGGGGGCATGGGAACAGATACGCAGTATTTT	CSPIGTGGMGTDTQYF
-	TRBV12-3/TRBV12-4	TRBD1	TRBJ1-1	TGTGCCAGCAGTCTACCGGGGACAGGGAGGACTGAAGCTTTCTTT	CASSLPGTGRTEAFF
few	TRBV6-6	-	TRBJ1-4	TGTGCCAGCAGTACACCGGGACCAGATAATGAAAAACTGTTTTTT	CASSTPGPDNEKLFF
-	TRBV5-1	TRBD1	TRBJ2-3	TGCGCCAGCAGCCCGACAGGGGAGAGAGCAGATACGCAGTATTTT	CASSPTGERADTQYF
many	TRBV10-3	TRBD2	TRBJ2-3	TGTGCCATCAGTGATAGCGGGCTGGAGGGTACGCAGTATTTT	CAISDSGLEGTQYF
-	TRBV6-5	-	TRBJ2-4	TGTGCCAGCAGTTCCACGTCTAAAAACATTCAGTACTTC	CASSSTSKNIQYF
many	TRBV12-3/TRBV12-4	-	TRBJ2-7	TGTGCCAGCAGTCCGGAGGGTAGGGAAGAGTACTTC	CASSPEGREEYF
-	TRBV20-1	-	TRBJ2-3	TGCAGTGCTAGATTCCGGGGGAGGAGCACAGATACGCAGTATTTT	CSARFRGRSTDTQYF
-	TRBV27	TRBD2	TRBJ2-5	TGTGCCAGCAGTTCCACCTCTAGCGGGGGGAGAGAGACCCAGTACTTC	CASSSTSSGGRETQYF
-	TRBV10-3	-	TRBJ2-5	TGTGCCATCAGTGGGTTGGGTCAGCAAGAGACCCAGTACTTC	CAISGLGQQETQYF
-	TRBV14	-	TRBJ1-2	TGTGCCAGCAGCCAAGAGGTCCTTTTGGGTGGCTACACCTTC	CASSQEVLLGGYTF
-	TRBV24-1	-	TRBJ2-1	TGTGCCACCTCCGAGTTTAACGGTGATGAGCAGTTCTTC	CATSEFNGDEQFF
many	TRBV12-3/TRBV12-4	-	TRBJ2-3	TGTGCCAGCAGTTTACAGCGGTACACAGATACGCAGTATTTT	CASSLQRYTDTQYF
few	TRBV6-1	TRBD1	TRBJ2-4	TGTGCCAGCAGATTAAGACAGGGGATCAACATTCAGTACTTC	CASRLRQGINIQYF
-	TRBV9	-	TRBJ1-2	TGTGCCAGCAGCGTAGGGGAGGGCAGGGCCGGCTATGGCTACACCTTC	CASSVGEGRAGYGYTF
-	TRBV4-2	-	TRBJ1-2	TGTGCCAGCAGCCAAGACCGATCCCTCGGCTACACCTTC	CASSQDRSLGYTF
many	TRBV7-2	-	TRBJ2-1	TGTGCCAGCAGCGTAGGGGCAGGGGACAATGAGCAGTTCTTC	CASSVGAGDNEQFF
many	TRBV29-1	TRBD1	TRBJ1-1	TGCAGCGTTGTCCAGGGGGCCCACACTGAAGCTTTCTTT	CSVVQGAHTEAFF
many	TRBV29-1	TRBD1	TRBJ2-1	TGCAGCACCCACAGGGGGCTAACTACCCTCTCCTACAATGAGCAGTTCTTC	CSTHRGLTTLSYNEQFF
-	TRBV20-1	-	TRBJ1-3	TGCAGTGCTCCGAGTCCGGGTTTCGGTGGAAACACCATATATTTT	CSAPSPGFGGNTIYF
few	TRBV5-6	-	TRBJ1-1	TGTGCCAGCAGCTTGGGCCCCGATAGGTGGACTGAAGCTTTCTTT	CASSLGPDRWTEAFF
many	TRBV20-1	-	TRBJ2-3	TGCAGTGCTTGGGCACAGAGTAATTTACCCACAGATACGCAGTATTTT	CSAWAQSNLPTDTQYF
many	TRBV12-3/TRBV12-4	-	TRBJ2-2	TGTGCCAGCAGTTTCTCCCGACAGAGCACGAACACCGGGGAGCTGTTTTTT	CASSFSRQSTNTGELFF
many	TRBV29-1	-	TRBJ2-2	TGCAGCGTTGAAGGGAAAAGTAACACCGGGGAGCTGTTTTTT	CSVEGKSNTGELFF
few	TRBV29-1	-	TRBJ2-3	TGCAGCGTTGCGGGGTCCCGACCTCGCACAGATACGCAGTATTTT	CSVAGSRPRTDTQYF
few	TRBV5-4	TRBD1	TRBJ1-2	TGTGCCAGCAGCCCTGGGACAGTAGACTATGGCTACACCTTC	CASSPGTVDYGYTF
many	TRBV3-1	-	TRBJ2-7	TGTGCCAGCAGCCAAGATAAGCAAGGATACCTGAGCTCCTACGAGCAGTACTTC	CASSQDKQGYLSSYEQYF
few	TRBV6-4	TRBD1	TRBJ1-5	TGTGCCAGCAGTGACCCCCGGACAGGGGCGGGAACCCAGCCCCAGCATTTT	CASSDPRTGAGTQPQHF
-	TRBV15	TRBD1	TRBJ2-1	TGTGCCACCAGAGAATTCCGGGACAGGGGCTACAATGAGCAGTTCTTC	CATREFRDRGYNEQFF
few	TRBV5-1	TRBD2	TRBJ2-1	TGCGCCAGCAGCCAGGAGACTAGCGCAAATGAGCAGTTCTTC	CASSQETSANEQFF
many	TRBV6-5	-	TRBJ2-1	TGTGCCAGCAGTTACCTACAGGGTTACAATGAGCAGTTCTTC	CASSYLQGYNEQFF
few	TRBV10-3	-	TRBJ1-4	TGTGCCATCAGGGAGACAGCCACTAATGAAAAACTGTTTTTT	CAIRETATNEKLFF
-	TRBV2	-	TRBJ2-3	TGTGCCAGCATGGGAGGTTGGACAGATACGCAGTATTTT	CASMGGWTDTQYF
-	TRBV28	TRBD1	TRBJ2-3	TGTGCCAGCAGCGGGGACAGGGACACAGATACGCAGTATTTT	CASSGDRDTDTQYF
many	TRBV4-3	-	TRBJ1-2	TGCGCCAGCAGCCAAGGGGCGCAGATTTTGGCCTATGGCTACACCTTC	CASSQGAQILAYGYTF
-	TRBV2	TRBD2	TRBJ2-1	TGTGCCAGCAGCGGACTAGCGGGGGCCCCATATTATGAGTTCTTC	CASSGLAGAPYYEFF
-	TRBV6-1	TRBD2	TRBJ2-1	TGTGCCAGTCTCCCGGGACTAGCGGGGGGTGAGCAGTTCTTC	CASLPGLAGGEQFF
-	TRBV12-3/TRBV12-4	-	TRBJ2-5	TGTGCCAGCAGTATCGCCGGACAAGGGAAAGAGACCCAGTACTTC	CASSIAGQGKETQYF
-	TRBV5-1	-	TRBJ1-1	TGCGCCAGCAGCTCGGGGACCGGCGGGGTTATGAACACTGAAGCTTTCTTT	CASSSGTGGVMNTEAFF